Each of the 18 T cell receptor beta chains below was sequenced from the same sample in a study of T cell responses to AZD1222 COVID-19 vaccine. The repertoire was sequenced with immunoSEQ multiplex PCR; TCRdb's copy has only in-frame clones and lacks some. In the table there are 80,000 or so clones, roughly 85% of which are singletons. The source material was peripheral blood, sampled on day 0 of AZD1222 vaccination. These receptors originate from an adult in good health.

The chain combines TRBV24-1 with TRBJ2-1; the D gene is possibly TRBD1 (6 bases). The germline V and J ends were trimmed by 5 bases and 10 bases, with 14 bases remaining between them. The CDR3 runs 13 residues. Germline-derived CDR1 and CDR2 are KGHDR and SFDVKD. The CDR3 loop is CATSGTSGQEQFF. For the CDR3, the DNA is TGTGCCACCAGTGGCACCTCGGGACAAGAGCAGTTCTTC.

CDR3 sequence: CASSLAGTSYNEQFF. CDR3 nucleotide sequence: TGTGCCAGCAGCTTAGCCGGGACCTCCTACAATGAGCAGTTCTTC. J is TRBJ2-1 and V is TRBV11-3; D could derive from TRBD1 or TRBD2 (5 bases each). V shed 1 base and J shed 0 bases, with 7 bases lying between them. The CDR3 sequence is 15 residues long. Germline-derived CDR1 and CDR2 are SGHNT and YENEEA.

J is TRBJ2-7 and V is TRBV6-5, with 10 positions matching TRBD2. The CDR3 has 15 residues. Unmatched junction bases numbered 7, after V lost 7 bases and J lost 1 base. Looked up from germline, CDR1 is MNHEY and CDR2 is SVGAGI. CDR3 DNA sequence: TGTGCCAGCATGACTAGCGGGCCCGATTCCTACGAGCAGTACTTC. It yields the protein CASMTSGPDSYEQYF.

This chain connects TRBV30 to TRBJ2-4; TRBD1 matches at 7 bases. V lost 4 bases, J lost 7 bases, and 7 bases stayed unmatched. Germline V gene sequence: CDR1 GTSNPN, CDR2 SVGIG (reference sequence). There are 13 residues in the CDR3. CDR3 amino acids: CAWTETGANIQYF. The DNA for the CDR3 is TGTGCCTGGACCGAAACAGGGGCGAACATTCAGTACTTC.

CDR3 nucleotide sequence: TGTGCCAGCAGCTTAGTTTCCGTTTCCAATGAGCAGTTCTTC. Protein product: CASSLVSVSNEQFF. V and J are TRBV11-2 and TRBJ2-1; no definite D call. The V gene lost 1 base and the J gene lost 6 bases, with 10 bases spanning the gap. CDR1 SGHAT and CDR2 FQNNGV come from the germline V gene. The CDR3 extends over 14 amino acids.

This rearrangement joins TRBV19 to TRBJ1-2; possibly TRBD1 for D (6 bases). This CDR3 spans 21 amino acids. Trimming took 3 bases from V and 8 from J, leaving 37 bases between them. CDR1 and CDR2 (germline): LNHDA, SQIVND (reference sequence). The CDR3, as DNA: TGTGCCAGTAGTATTGCAGGCACCATCCTCCTCGGACAGTCCCCAGGCGGGGGCTACACCTTC. Protein: CASSIAGTILLGQSPGGGYTF.

The chain uses TRBV5-1 and TRBJ2-1, with D perhaps TRBD2 (5 bases). In germline, CDR1 is SGHRS, CDR2 YFSETQ. V was cut by 0 bases and J by 2 bases, with 9 bases left in between. The CDR3 contains 15 residues. Here the CDR3 DNA reads TGCGCCAGCAGCTTGGCGGGGATCACCTACAATGAGCAGTTCTTC. It codes for CASSLAGITYNEQFF.

The chain joins TRBV5-4 to TRBJ1-1, with 11 bases aligning to TRBD1. The CDR3 totals 15 residues. Looked up from germline, CDR1 is SGHNT and CDR2 is YYREEE (reference sequence). Trimming at V came to 4 bases and at J to 3 bases, leaving 5 bases not matched to a gene. Here the CDR3 DNA reads TGTGCCAGCAGCCACCGGGACAGGGGGTACACTGAAGCTTTCTTT. Translation: CASSHRDRGYTEAFF.

This rearrangement joins TRBV12-3 or TRBV12-4 to TRBJ1-4; no definite D call. This CDR3 spans 13 amino acids. With 8 bases removed from V and 0 bases from J, the gap between germline ends came to 7 bases. The DNA of the CDR3 is TGTGCCAGCGGAAGTTCAACTAATGAAAAACTGTTTTTT. Amino acids: CASGSSTNEKLFF.

The chain employs TRBV5-1 and TRBJ2-2, with 8 bases that match TRBD1. Germline CDR1 and CDR2: SGHRS and YFSETQ. The V segment lost 5 bases and the J segment 5 bases; nucleotides outside the gene matches: 8. The CDR3 contains 15 residues. The CDR3 loop is CASSWGQDGTGELFF. The CDR3 DNA is TGCGCCAGCAGTTGGGGACAGGATGGGACCGGGGAGCTGTTTTTT.

This clone was seen a single time. This chain links TRBV18 with TRBJ1-1; D is ambiguous. This CDR3 region has 12 residues. V was shortened by 2 bases and J by 5 bases, with 6 bases between the two germline ends. CDR1 and CDR2 from the germline V gene are KGHSH and LQKENI. CDR3 amino acids: CASSPYNTEAFF. CDR3 sequence (DNA): TGTGCCAGCTCACCATACAATACTGAAGCTTTCTTT.

The chain carries TRBV6-6 and TRBJ1-6, with a tentative D call TRBD1 (6 bases). There are 15 residues in the CDR3. The germline V gene has CDR1 MNHNY and CDR2 SVGAGI (reference sequence). V was cut by 2 bases and J by 10 bases, with 15 bases left in between. The CDR3 nucleotides are TGTGCCAGCAGTTACACAAGAAACAGGGAATCACCCCTCCACTTT. Translated: CASSYTRNRESPLHF.

The CDR3 protein is CASSLRRQVRDTQYF. CDR3 sequence (DNA): TGTGCCAGCAGCTTACGGCGGCAGGTCAGAGATACGCAGTATTTT. The chain has TRBV7-8 and TRBJ2-3; D remains unclear. Deletions cut 2 bases from V and 5 bases from J, with 14 bases between. The CDR3 loop spans 15 amino acids. Germline-derived CDR1 and CDR2 are SGHVS and FQNEAQ. The whole variable domain, remainder taken from reference TRBV7-8 and TRBJ2-3, is GAGVSQSPRYKVAKRGQDVALRCDPISGHVSLFWYQQALGQGPEFLTYFQNEAQLDKSGLPSDRFFAERPEGSVSTLKIQRTQQEDSAVYLCASSLRRQVRDTQYFGPGTRLTVL.

This sequence joins TRBV27 and TRBJ1-2; TRBD1 matches 10 bases. The V gene end was trimmed by 3 bases and the J gene end by 3 bases; junction bases not matched to a gene: 7. Germline CDR1 and CDR2: MNHEY and SMNVEV (reference sequence). The CDR3 spans 16 residues. The CDR3 bases are TGTGCCAGCAGTTTCTACGGGACAGGGGAGGACTATGGCTACACCTTC. Residues: CASSFYGTGEDYGYTF.

The chain couples TRBV28 to TRBJ1-5, with 7 bases aligning to TRBD1. V lost 7 bases, J lost 3 bases, and 6 bases stayed unmatched. The CDR3 spans 14 residues. Germline CDR1 and CDR2: MDHEN and SYDVKM. The CDR3 reads CASTPGTVNQPQHF. The CDR3 bases are TGTGCCAGCACCCCCGGGACAGTCAATCAGCCCCAGCATTTT. The entire variable domain, with the rest obtained from reference TRBV28 and TRBJ1-5, is as follows: DVKVTQSSRYLVKRTGEKVFLECVQDMDHENMFWYRQDPGLGLRLIYFSYDVKMKEKGDIPEGYSVSREKKERFSLILESASTNQTSMYLCASTPGTVNQPQHFGDGTRLSIL.

V usage is TRBV3-1 (or the pseudogene TRBV3-2) and J usage is TRBJ1-5, with 9 nucleotides matching TRBD1. CDR3 length: 14 amino acids. V gave up 4 bases and J gave up 8 bases; unmatched junction bases: 6. Germline V gene data show CDR1 as LGHDT and CDR2 as YNNKEL (reference sequence). The CDR3 protein is CASSPRQGVEPQHF. The CDR3 region has the DNA TGTGCCAGCAGCCCCCGACAGGGGGTCGAGCCCCAGCATTTT.

As for this clone: Distinct nucleotide sequences in the sample also encode this CDR3. The V call is TRBV5-1, the J call TRBJ1-1; D unresolved. Deletions cut 0 bases from V and 1 base from J, with 7 bases between. Germline loops: CDR1 SGHRS, CDR2 YFSETQ. The CDR3 is made up of 14 amino acids. The DNA for the CDR3 is TGCGCCAGCAGCTTGGTAGCAGGGAACACTGAAGCTTTCTTT. This gives the protein CASSLVAGNTEAFF. Full variable domain (missing parts from reference TRBV5-1 and TRBJ1-1): KAGVTQTPRYLIKTRGQQVTLSCSPISGHRSVSWYQQTPGQGLQFLFEYFSETQRNKGNFPGRFSGRQFSNSRSEMNVSTLELGDSALYLCASSLVAGNTEAFFGQGTRLTVV.

This clone occurred a few times. The V and J genes are TRBV5-1 and TRBJ1-2; the D gene is possibly TRBD1 (5 bases). From germline, CDR1 is SGHRS and CDR2 YFSETQ. The ends were cut back, 3 bases at V and 8 bases at J, with 17 bases in the middle. This CDR3 contains 14 residues. The CDR3 region is CASSSDSGAPGYTF. The DNA of the CDR3 is TGCGCCAGCAGCTCGGACTCCGGGGCCCCGGGCTACACCTTC.